The source of this TCR beta chain is a study of blood T cell repertoires in COVID-19 (dated by TCRdb to 2019 to 2021). Turning to the overall study: Collaborator samples came from the United States, Italy and Spain and covered acute and convalescent phases of COVID-19. The material from the prospective study consisted of cDNA or gDNA derived from T cells, B-cell-depleted T cells, or PBMCs. Subjects who had been exposed to COVID-19, were actively infected with it, or had recovered from it provided the deeply sampled blood TCRbeta repertoires that made up the dataset. The repertoires were made available in a free public database intended to serve as a resource for research on the immune response to SARS-CoV-2. The samples were drawn from two sources: the first 160 participants of the ongoing ImmuneRACE study, and 950 to 1,500 subjects contributed by 6 global collaborators. The sample metadata nearly always contained a de-identified subject ID, COVID-19 status, age in years and sex. Where available, HLA class I and class II types were taken from metadata supplied by the sample provider and were not determined by assay-based typing. Overall study outcomes, separate from this receptor: The quantity of clinical and demographic metadata differed by source and by participant and was supplied without curation.

The CDR3, from cysteine to phenylalanine, totals 13 residues. CDR3 DNA only is kept here, 39 bases in frame from base 1. From a lookup of the germline V gene, CDR1 and CDR2 are SGHDT and YYEEEE. Relative to germline, V is 0 bases shorter and J is 6 bases shorter, with 9 bases between their ends. The immunoSEQ Assay, a bias-controlled multiplex PCR, was used to amplify TCRbeta CDR3 regions from genomic DNA. The source study handled its data this way. Nucleated cell counts per sample were estimated from amplification of reference gene primers within the assay. To quantify the absolute abundance of each unique TCRbeta CDR3 rearrangement, sequence reads were collapsed and filtered. For each sample, productive Simpson clonality was calculated as the square root of Simpson's diversity index across productive rearrangements. TCRdb mirrors the immuneACCESS table, restricted to in-frame sequences. Some clones are absent from its copies; in checked studies, under half trace to an unresolved V gene, and the reason for the others is unknown. V and J calls and clone size are as listed in that table; D and trimming were resolved from the DNA. This sample holds roughly 100,000 clones; roughly 90% were observed only once. The biggest ten clones account for roughly 3.6% of the sample.

On this clone itself: Its antigen is unknown. Base qualities are not at hand, and no much larger clone is one base apart.

The collaborating institutions used their own protocols to collect whole blood in K2EDTA tubes. For TCRbeta analysis, collaborator samples were shipped as frozen whole blood, as isolated PBMCs, or as DNA extracted from either sample type. The chain joins TRBV5-6 to TRBJ2-5, with no reliable assignment of the D segment. The source of this sequence is a woman aged 55-75 years with acute or convalescent COVID-19. Specimen: peripheral blood. Here is the DNA: TGTGCCAGCAGCTTGGGCGAGGTGAAGACCCAGTACTTC. Its translation is CASSLGEVKTQYF.